Below, 10 T cell receptor beta chains from the same sample are listed, as sequenced in a study of cytomegalovirus exposure and HLA in healthy donors. Primers included in the PCR were 60 Vbeta and 13 Jbeta primers. Data came from immunoSEQ multiplex PCR; TCRdb stores just in-frame clones and leaves some out. Its table records some 140,000 clones. Sequenced: PBMCs. These receptors were taken from a woman aged 55-70 years in good health and CMV-seronegative.

Here the CDR3 DNA reads TGTGCCAGCAGTGAAGGGGGGACTAGCGGGAATGGAGATGAGCAGTTCTTC. Its translation is CASSEGGTSGNGDEQFF. The V call is TRBV6-1, the J call TRBJ2-1, with 13 bases aligning to TRBD2. Germline V gene lookup returns CDR1 MNHNS and CDR2 SASEGT. With V trimmed by 1 base and J by 8 bases, 8 bases remained unmatched. This CDR3 comprises 17 residues.

J is TRBJ2-1 and V is TRBV5-4; possible D gene TRBD1, 5 bases. V lost 5 bases and J lost 4, with 13 bases in between. Looked up from germline, CDR1 is SGHNT and CDR2 is YYREEE (reference sequence). This CDR3 contains 14 residues. In DNA form, the CDR3 reads TGTGCCAGCAGTAAGAAGACAGATTACAATGAGCAGTTCTTC. It codes for CASSKKTDYNEQFF.

This chain links TRBV5-6 with TRBJ1-4; D call uncertain. Trimming left V 0 bases short and J 0 bases short, with 9 bases between. From germline, CDR1 is SGHDT and CDR2 YYEEEE. This CDR3 has 16 amino acids. CDR3 sequence (DNA): TGTGCCAGCAGCTTGGGGATGGGAGCAACTAATGAAAAACTGTTTTTT. Translation gives CASSLGMGATNEKLFF.

This sequence joins TRBV5-1 and TRBJ1-2; TRBD1 agrees at 7 bases. The trim removed 4 bases at V and 4 bases at J, leaving 13 bases unmatched. Germline V gene data show CDR1 as SGHRS and CDR2 as YFSETQ. The CDR3 is 16 amino acids. CDR3 residues: CASSPSSLDRAYGYTF. The CDR3, as DNA: TGCGCCAGCAGCCCTTCGTCCCTAGACAGGGCCTATGGCTACACCTTC.

This sequence joins TRBV9 and TRBJ1-1; TRBD1 aligns across 8 bases. The CDR3 is 14 amino acids. Germline V lookup: CDR1 SGDLS, CDR2 YYNGEE. After removal of 4 bases from V and 2 bases from J, the junction contained 4 bases not matched to a gene. The CDR3 DNA follows: TGTGCCAGCAGCTCAGGGACAGGCAACACTGAAGCTTTCTTT. Amino acids: CASSSGTGNTEAFF.

The gene calls are TRBV28 and TRBJ1-1, with D possibly TRBD1 on 6 matching bases. The CDR3 totals 13 residues. The germline V and J ends were trimmed by 7 bases and 2 bases, with 11 bases remaining between them. Looked up from germline, CDR1 is MDHEN and CDR2 is SYDVKM. The CDR3 is CASNRAHNTEAFF. The CDR3 bases are TGTGCCAGCAACAGGGCTCATAACACTGAAGCTTTCTTT.

V is TRBV18 and J is TRBJ1-1, with D possibly matching TRBD1 (6 bases). V was pared by 3 bases and J by 0 bases, with 8 bases between. CDR1 is KGHSH, CDR2 LQKENI, per germline. There are 14 residues in the CDR3. This chain's CDR3 is CASSPPGVNTEAFF. The DNA of the CDR3 is TGTGCCAGCTCACCCCCAGGGGTGAACACTGAAGCTTTCTTT.

The chain joins TRBV30 to TRBJ1-1, with TRBD1 identical over 9 bases. In germline, CDR1 is GTSNPN, CDR2 SVGIG (reference sequence). Unmatched junction bases numbered 4, after V lost 4 bases and J lost 4 bases. This CDR3 is built from 13 residues. CDR3 sequence: CAWNRGLGTEAFF. CDR3 DNA: TGTGCCTGGAACAGGGGGCTGGGCACTGAAGCTTTCTTT. Based on the CDR3 plus reference TRBV30 and TRBJ1-1, the full variable domain is SQTIHQWPATLVQPVGSPLSLECTVEGTSNPNLYWYRQAAGRGLQLLFYSVGIGQISSEVPQNLSASRPQDRQFILSSKKLLLSDSGFYLCAWNRGLGTEAFFGQGTRLTVV.

The rearrangement uses TRBV5-5 and TRBJ2-1; 9 bases match TRBD1. The ends lost 4 bases at V and 3 bases at J; junction bases unmatched: 8. The germline V gene encodes CDR1 SGHKS and CDR2 YYEKEE (reference sequence). The CDR3 is 16 residues long. The CDR3 nucleotides read TGTGCCAGCAGCCCTGGCCGGGACAGGGACTACAATGAGCAGTTCTTC. It is translated as CASSPGRDRDYNEQFF. The whole variable domain, filled in from reference TRBV5-5 and TRBJ2-1, reads DAGVTQSPTHLIKTRGQQVTLRCSPISGHKSVSWYQQVLGQGPQFIFQYYEKEERGRGNFPDRFSARQFPNYSSELNVNALLLGDSALYLCASSPGRDRDYNEQFFGPGTRLTVL.

The CDR3 is CASSVEGYSSYEQYF. The CDR3 DNA reads TGTGCCAGCAGCGTAGAGGGGTACAGCTCCTACGAGCAGTACTTC. This chain links TRBV9 with TRBJ2-7, with TRBD1 as a possible D gene (5 bases). Germline assignment: CDR1 SGDLS and CDR2 YYNGEE. The ends were cut back, 0 bases at V and 0 bases at J, with 10 bases in the middle. The CDR3 has 15 residues.